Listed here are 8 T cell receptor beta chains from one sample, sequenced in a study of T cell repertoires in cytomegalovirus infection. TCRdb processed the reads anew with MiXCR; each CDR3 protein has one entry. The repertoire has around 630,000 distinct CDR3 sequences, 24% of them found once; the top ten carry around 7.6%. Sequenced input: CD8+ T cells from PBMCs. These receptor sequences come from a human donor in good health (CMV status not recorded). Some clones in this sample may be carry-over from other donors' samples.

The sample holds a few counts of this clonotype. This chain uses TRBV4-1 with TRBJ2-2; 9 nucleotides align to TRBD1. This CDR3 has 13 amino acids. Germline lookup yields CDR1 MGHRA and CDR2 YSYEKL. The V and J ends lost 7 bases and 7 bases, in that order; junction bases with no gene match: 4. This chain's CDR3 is CASTDRGIGELFF. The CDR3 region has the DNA TGCGCCAGCACAGACAGGGGGATCGGGGAGCTGTTTTTT.

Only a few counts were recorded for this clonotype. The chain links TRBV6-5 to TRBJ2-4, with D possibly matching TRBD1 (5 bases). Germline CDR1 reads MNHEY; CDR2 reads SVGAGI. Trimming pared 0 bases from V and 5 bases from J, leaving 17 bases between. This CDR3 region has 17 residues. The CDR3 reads CASSYSPAGPTQNIQYF. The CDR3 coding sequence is TGTGCCAGCAGTTACTCCCCGGCAGGGCCAACTCAAAACATTCAGTACTTC.

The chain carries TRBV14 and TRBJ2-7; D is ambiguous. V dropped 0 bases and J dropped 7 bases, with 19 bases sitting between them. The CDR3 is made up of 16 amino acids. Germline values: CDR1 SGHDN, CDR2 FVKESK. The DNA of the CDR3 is TGTGCCAGCAGCCAAGATCGATTCGGACCGCTTAAAGAGCAGTACTTC. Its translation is CASSQDRFGPLKEQYF.

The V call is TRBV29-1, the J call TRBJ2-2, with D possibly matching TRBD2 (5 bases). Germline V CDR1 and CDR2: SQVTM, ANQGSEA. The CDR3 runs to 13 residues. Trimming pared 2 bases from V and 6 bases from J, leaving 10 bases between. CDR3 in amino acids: CSVERDSPGELFF. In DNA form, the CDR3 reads TGCAGCGTTGAACGGGATAGCCCCGGGGAGCTGTTTTTT.

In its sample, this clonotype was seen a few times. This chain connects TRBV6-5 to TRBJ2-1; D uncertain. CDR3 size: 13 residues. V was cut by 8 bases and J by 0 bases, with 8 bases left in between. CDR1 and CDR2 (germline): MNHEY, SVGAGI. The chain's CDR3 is CASALSSYNEQFF. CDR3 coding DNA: TGTGCCAGCGCGCTGAGCTCCTACAATGAGCAGTTCTTC.

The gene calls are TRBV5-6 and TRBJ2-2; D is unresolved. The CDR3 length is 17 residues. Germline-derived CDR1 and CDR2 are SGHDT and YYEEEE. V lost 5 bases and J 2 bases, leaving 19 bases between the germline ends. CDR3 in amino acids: CASSSRGRTINTGELFF. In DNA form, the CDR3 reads TGTGCCAGCAGTTCCCGCGGCAGGACCATTAACACCGGGGAGCTGTTTTTT.

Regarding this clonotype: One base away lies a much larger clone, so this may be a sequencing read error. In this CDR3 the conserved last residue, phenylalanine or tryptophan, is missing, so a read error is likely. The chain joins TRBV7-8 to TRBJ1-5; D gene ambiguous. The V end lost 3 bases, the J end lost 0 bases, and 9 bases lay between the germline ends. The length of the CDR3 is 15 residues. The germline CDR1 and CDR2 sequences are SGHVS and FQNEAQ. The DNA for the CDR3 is TGTGCCAGCAGCTTTAGCGACCTTAGCAATCAGCCCCAGCATTCT. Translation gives CASSFSDLSNQPQHS.

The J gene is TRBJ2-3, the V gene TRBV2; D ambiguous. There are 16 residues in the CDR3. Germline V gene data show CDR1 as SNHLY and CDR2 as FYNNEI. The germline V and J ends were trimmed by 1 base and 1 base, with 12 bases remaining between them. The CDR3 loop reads CASSEDHLGGTDTQYF. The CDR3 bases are TGTGCCAGCAGTGAAGACCACCTTGGGGGCACAGATACGCAGTATTTT.